One sample yielded the 22 T cell receptor beta chains listed below, sequenced in a study of T cell responses to AZD1222 COVID-19 vaccine (dated by TCRdb to 2020 to 2022). The library was made by the immunoSEQ multiplex PCR assay. The table comes from immuneACCESS by way of TCRdb, which keeps in-frame sequences with V and J called. Part of the clones is missing from these tables; in studies checked, under half for an unresolved V gene and the rest for unknown reasons. Within this sample are around 150,000 clones, with 90% of them counted one time only. The top ten hold about 6% of the sample. The sample's time point, from its label and the paper: about 28 days (+/-7) after the second vaccine dose. The sequenced sample was peripheral blood, obtained 28 days after the second AZD1222 dose. Source of these receptors: an adult who received the AZD1222 COVID-19 vaccine.

V usage is TRBV3-1 (or the pseudogene TRBV3-2) and J usage is TRBJ1-6, with no clear D. CDR1 and CDR2 from the germline V gene are LGHDT and YNNKEL (reference sequence). This CDR3 region has 15 residues. Deletions cut 8 bases from V and 2 bases from J, with 13 bases between. The CDR3 nucleotides are TGTGCCAGCTCTTACACGGGGACCTATAATTCACCCCTCCACTTT. It translates to CASSYTGTYNSPLHF.

The gene calls are TRBV6-6 and TRBJ2-3; D is perhaps TRBD1 (6 bases). Per germline, CDR1 MNHNY and CDR2 SVGAGI (reference sequence). Trimming pared 7 bases from V and 7 bases from J, leaving 21 bases between. This CDR3 has 15 amino acids. Written as DNA, the CDR3 is TGTGCCAGCACCGGGAAGGTCCAGGGGTCAAATACGCAGTATTTT. Translation: CASTGKVQGSNTQYF.

The chain carries TRBV6-6 and TRBJ2-7; D call uncertain. V was clipped by 4 bases and J by 4 bases, with 5 bases between them. The CDR3 extends over 11 amino acids. The germline V gene encodes CDR1 MNHNY and CDR2 SVGAGI (reference sequence). CDR3 protein: CASSSEYEQYF. The CDR3 DNA reads TGTGCCAGCAGTTCAGAGTACGAGCAGTACTTC.

The rearrangement joins TRBV9 to TRBJ2-3; TRBD2 matches 7 bases. This CDR3 has 14 amino acids. With 3 bases clipped from V and 4 bases from J, the junction kept 5 bases outside the gene matches. Germline CDR1 reads SGDLS; CDR2 reads YYNGEE. The CDR3 here is CASSASGDADTQYF. In DNA form, the CDR3 reads TGTGCCAGCAGCGCGAGCGGGGACGCAGATACGCAGTATTTT.

V gene TRBV7-8 combines with J gene TRBJ2-3; perhaps TRBD1 as D (6 bases). V was clipped by 7 bases and J by 3 bases, with 11 bases between them. The CDR3 runs to 13 residues. The germline V gene encodes CDR1 SGHVS and CDR2 FQNEAQ. The CDR3 nucleotides read TGTGCCAGCAATCACAGGGAAACAGATACGCAGTATTTT. This gives the protein CASNHRETDTQYF.

Here the CDR3 DNA reads TGTGCCAGCGGGGGGTATAGCAATCAGCCCCAGCATTTT. Encoded protein: CASGGYSNQPQHF. The V and J genes are TRBV28 and TRBJ1-5; a weak D match, TRBD1 (5 bases). The V gene lost 8 bases and the J gene lost 0 bases, with 8 bases spanning the gap. The germline CDR1 and CDR2 sequences are MDHEN and SYDVKM. The CDR3 has 13 residues. Full variable domain (missing parts from reference TRBV28 and TRBJ1-5): DVKVTQSSRYLVKRTGEKVFLECVQDMDHENMFWYRQDPGLGLRLIYFSYDVKMKEKGDIPEGYSVSREKKERFSLILESASTNQTSMYLCASGGYSNQPQHFGDGTRLSIL.

The V call is TRBV7-2, the J call TRBJ1-2; TRBD1 matches 7 bases. Germline CDR1 is SGHTA and CDR2 is FQGNSA. V lost 3 bases to trimming and J lost 3 bases; unmatched junction nucleotides: 4. The CDR3 loop spans 14 amino acids. The CDR3 loop is CASSLTGPDYGYTF. The CDR3 DNA is TGTGCCAGCAGCTTGACAGGGCCCGACTATGGCTACACCTTC.

The rearrangement joins TRBV6-2 or TRBV6-3 to TRBJ1-6, with no clear D. CDR3 size: 16 residues. Per germline, CDR1 MNHEY and CDR2 SVGEGT. With 0 bases removed from V and 7 bases from J, the gap between germline ends came to 13 bases. In DNA, the CDR3 is TGTGCCAGCAGTTACTCAGGAAACCAGCAGAATTCACCCCTCCACTTT. Translating it yields CASSYSGNQQNSPLHF.

V and J are TRBV2 and TRBJ2-2, with D possibly being TRBD1 (6 bases). The CDR3 runs 12 residues. Germline-derived CDR1 and CDR2 are SNHLY and FYNNEI. V lost 9 bases and J lost 2, with 7 bases in between. CDR3 nucleotide sequence: TGTGCCAGACAGGGAAACACCGGGGAGCTGTTTTTT. It specifies CARQGNTGELFF.

V and J are TRBV4-1 and TRBJ2-7, with 11 positions matching TRBD2. The germline CDR1 and CDR2 sequences are MGHRA and YSYEKL. This CDR3 region has 18 residues. The V and J ends lost 4 bases and 4 bases, in that order; junction bases with no gene match: 15. The CDR3 is CASSPHPDLSGGDYEQYF. CDR3 nucleotide sequence: TGCGCCAGCAGCCCACACCCAGACCTTAGCGGGGGGGATTACGAGCAGTACTTC.

The chain recombines TRBV6-5 with TRBJ2-7; 10 bases match TRBD1. Unmatched junction bases numbered 4, after V lost 9 bases and J lost 2 bases. CDR3 length: 13 residues. From germline, CDR1 is MNHEY and CDR2 SVGAGI. The CDR3 sequence is CASRTGGTYEQYF. CDR3 nucleotide sequence: TGTGCCAGTCGGACAGGGGGTACCTACGAGCAGTACTTC.

The rearrangement joins TRBV5-1 to TRBJ2-1; D is undetermined. The CDR3 has 16 amino acids. Trimming pared 0 bases from V and 4 bases from J, leaving 14 bases between. From germline, CDR1 is SGHRS and CDR2 YFSETQ. The chain's CDR3 is CASSLDRRGPYNEQFF. In nucleotides, the CDR3 is TGCGCCAGCAGCTTGGACCGACGTGGTCCATACAATGAGCAGTTCTTC.

The V and J genes are TRBV4-3 and TRBJ1-2, with 7 bases that match TRBD1. The CDR3 contains 14 residues. The junction had 6 bases not matched to a gene; V was cut back by 5 bases and J by 3 bases. CDR1 is LGHNA, CDR2 YSLEER, per germline. DNA of the CDR3: TGCGCCAGCAGCTCTCGACAGGGTCACTATGGCTACACCTTC. It yields the protein CASSSRQGHYGYTF.

The chain links TRBV5-5 to TRBJ1-2; the D gene is possibly TRBD1 (5 bases). Germline CDR1 SGHKS, CDR2 YYEKEE (reference sequence). This CDR3 contains 13 residues. V lost 4 bases and J lost 7, with 14 bases in between. CDR3 in DNA: TGTGCCAGCAGCGAACCTCAGGGTAGTGGCTACACCTTC. Its translation: CASSEPQGSGYTF. Filled out from reference TRBV5-5 and TRBJ1-2, the complete variable domain reads DAGVTQSPTHLIKTRGQQVTLRCSPISGHKSVSWYQQVLGQGPQFIFQYYEKEERGRGNFPDRFSARQFPNYSSELNVNALLLGDSALYLCASSEPQGSGYTFGSGTRLTVV.

This chain connects TRBV4-1 to TRBJ1-4; 8 bases line up with TRBD1. CDR1 and CDR2 (germline): MGHRA, YSYEKL. CDR3 size: 16 residues. Trimming took 1 base from V and 7 from J; bases not matched to a gene: 8. CDR3 loop: CASSQVGQGAAEKLFF. The CDR3 DNA reads as TGCGCCAGCAGCCAAGTTGGCCAGGGGGCGGCTGAAAAACTGTTTTTT.

The V gene is TRBV6-4, the J gene TRBJ2-1, with D tentatively TRBD2 (6 bases). The CDR3 has 16 residues. Deletions cut 1 base from V and 0 bases from J, with 10 bases between. Germline CDR1 MRHNA, CDR2 SNTAGT. The CDR3 sequence: CASSDLAESSYNEQFF. CDR3 DNA sequence: TGTGCCAGCAGTGACTTAGCGGAGAGCTCCTACAATGAGCAGTTCTTC.

This clone occurred once. The gene calls are TRBV28 and TRBJ2-3; D is perhaps TRBD1 (6 bases). CDR1 is MDHEN, CDR2 SYDVKM, per germline. The CDR3 length is 15 residues. V was cut by 1 base and J by 2 bases, with 10 bases left in between. CDR3 bases: TGTGCCAGCAGTTTATCACCAGGGGTCACAGATACGCAGTATTTT. This encodes CASSLSPGVTDTQYF.

The genes are TRBV6-1 and TRBJ1-5; D not certain. V shed 1 base and J shed 7 bases, with 17 bases lying between them. The CDR3 contains 16 residues. The germline V gene encodes CDR1 MNHNS and CDR2 SASEGT. CDR3 protein: CASSEGVVYFVQPQHF. In DNA form, the CDR3 reads TGTGCCAGCAGTGAAGGCGTGGTATATTTCGTCCAGCCCCAGCATTTT.

The chain has TRBV5-6 and TRBJ1-4, with TRBD1 identical over 9 bases. Per the germline V gene, CDR1 is SGHDT and CDR2 is YYEEEE. CDR3 length: 15 amino acids. With V trimmed by 4 bases and J by 8 bases, 9 bases remained unmatched. The CDR3 DNA reads TGTGCCAGCAGCCGTTGGGACAGGGTTGAGGAAAAACTGTTTTTT. Its translation: CASSRWDRVEEKLFF.

The rearrangement links TRBV28 to TRBJ2-3; D is perhaps TRBD2 (6 bases). The CDR3 runs 16 residues. The V and J ends lost 4 bases and 0 bases respectively, with 14 bases between them. Germline CDR1 reads MDHEN; CDR2 reads SYDVKM. CDR3 bases: TGTGCCAGCAGTTGGGTTTTTGGGGGGAGCACAGATACGCAGTATTTT. As protein: CASSWVFGGSTDTQYF.

This rearrangement joins TRBV19 to TRBJ2-2; 7 bases map to TRBD1. Germline loops: CDR1 LNHDA, CDR2 SQIVND (reference sequence). Trimming cost V 5 bases and J 4 bases; bases outside gene matches: 7. The CDR3 is 15 amino acids. The CDR3 protein is CASSVGQVPTGELFF. The CDR3 DNA sequence: TGTGCCAGTAGTGTAGGACAGGTTCCCACCGGGGAGCTGTTTTTT.

The table lists this clone with a count of one. This sequence joins TRBV2 and TRBJ1-4, with a tentative D call TRBD1 (6 bases). The V end was cut by 6 bases, the J end by 3 bases, with 14 bases between. The V gene's germline CDR1 is SNHLY and CDR2 FYNNEI. The CDR3 extends over 15 amino acids. The CDR3 spells CASRDRDNPNEKLFF. The CDR3 bases are TGTGCCAGCAGAGACCGGGACAATCCTAATGAAAAACTGTTTTTT.